A single sample gave rise to the 24 T cell receptor beta chains below, sequenced in a study of T cell changes during pregnancy in multiple sclerosis. Assay: immunoSEQ multiplex PCR; the TCRdb copy retains only in-frame clones and omits some. The sample consists of about 48,000 clones, around 92% of them appearing once. The specimen comprised CD4+ T cells from peripheral blood mononuclear cells, sampled in the second trimester of pregnancy. These receptors originate from a female donor in good health, enrolled as a control in a pregnancy study.

V and J are TRBV12-2 and TRBJ2-3; the table's D call, TRBD1, was not checked against the DNA. TRBV12-2 counts as a pseudogene. The CDR3 loop spans 18 amino acids. CDR3 in DNA: TGTGCAAGTCGCTTAGATCCACAGTATTCAAAGGTTACAGATACGCAGTATTTT. Translated, it gives CASRLDPQYSKVTDTQYF.

The V call is TRBV5-1, the J call TRBJ1-1; D unresolved. The V gene's germline CDR1 is SGHRS and CDR2 YFSETQ. Between the trimmed V and J ends, which lost 3 bases and 1 base, there was a span of 10 bases. The CDR3 contains 14 residues. In DNA, the CDR3 is TGCGCCAGCAGCTCCGGTCGGGGGAACACTGAAGCTTTCTTT. Translated: CASSSGRGNTEAFF.

V usage is TRBV7-8 and J usage is TRBJ2-5; TRBD2 matches 14 bases. There are 17 residues in the CDR3. Germline lookup yields CDR1 SGHVS and CDR2 FQNEAQ. After removal of 0 bases from V and 2 bases from J, the junction contained 2 bases not matched to a gene. CDR3 in amino acids: CASSLAGTSGGQETQYF. The DNA of the CDR3 is TGTGCCAGCAGCTTAGCGGGGACTAGCGGGGGTCAAGAGACCCAGTACTTC.

The rearrangement joins TRBV4-3 to TRBJ2-3, with 12 bases that match TRBD2. After removal of 3 bases from V and 12 bases from J, the junction contained 16 bases not matched to a gene. The V gene's germline CDR1 is LGHNA and CDR2 YSLEER. This CDR3 is 17 amino acids long. CDR3 loop: CASSQYIGLAGQILQYF. The CDR3 DNA sequence: TGCGCCAGCAGCCAGTACATCGGACTAGCGGGACAGATTTTACAGTATTTT.

The rearrangement uses TRBV7-9 and TRBJ2-7; 11 nucleotides match TRBD2. Germline trimming cut 5 bases from V and 1 base from J; bases unmatched to any gene: 1. Germline V gives CDR1 SEHNR, CDR2 FQNEAQ (reference sequence). The CDR3 is 14 amino acids. The CDR3 reads CASSPSGGSYEQYF. The DNA for the CDR3 is TGTGCCAGCAGCCCTAGCGGGGGGTCCTACGAGCAGTACTTC.

The chain is built from TRBV7-6 and TRBJ1-4; D unresolved. The CDR3 consists of 13 residues. In germline, CDR1 is SGHVS, CDR2 FNYEAQ. The V end lost 1 base, the J end lost 4 bases, and 4 bases lay between the germline ends. The CDR3 loop reads CASSLGYNEKLFF. The DNA of the CDR3 is TGTGCCAGCAGCTTAGGCTATAATGAAAAACTGTTTTTT.

The chain has TRBV7-9 and TRBJ2-1; the D is unclear. V was pared by 4 bases and J by 5 bases, with 15 bases between. CDR1 is SEHNR and CDR2 is FQNEAQ in the germline V gene (reference sequence). The CDR3 sequence is 15 residues long. The chain's CDR3 is CASSSLSFLNNEQFF. Written as DNA, the CDR3 is TGTGCCAGCAGCTCCCTCTCCTTTTTAAACAATGAGCAGTTCTTC.

The chain joins TRBV9 to TRBJ2-2; D ambiguous. CDR1 SGDLS and CDR2 YYNGEE come from the germline V gene. The CDR3 totals 14 residues. Between the trimmed V and J ends, which lost 0 bases and 1 base, there was a span of 4 bases. In DNA form, the CDR3 reads TGTGCCAGCAGCGTAGCGGGGAACACCGGGGAGCTGTTTTTT. Translating gives CASSVAGNTGELFF.

The genes are TRBV10-1 and TRBJ1-5; 10 nucleotides agree with TRBD1. This CDR3 has 18 amino acids. Germline lookup yields CDR1 WNHNN and CDR2 SYGVQD (reference sequence). J was trimmed by 7 bases and V by 6 bases; bases with no gene match: 18. The CDR3 protein is CASRPDRGINWGSQPQHF. DNA for the CDR3: TGCGCCAGCAGGCCGGACAGGGGGATAAACTGGGGTTCCCAGCCCCAGCATTTT.

V is TRBV7-9 and J is TRBJ2-7; no clear D. The germline V gene has CDR1 SEHNR and CDR2 FQNEAQ (reference sequence). V dropped 4 bases and J dropped 6 bases, with 7 bases sitting between them. The CDR3 loop spans 11 amino acids. The CDR3 reads CASSSQSEQYF. DNA of the CDR3: TGTGCCAGCAGCTCCCAGTCCGAGCAGTACTTC.

The V gene is TRBV5-1, the J gene TRBJ1-2; D is possibly TRBD1 (5 bases). There are 13 residues in the CDR3. Germline assignment: CDR1 SGHRS and CDR2 YFSETQ. Trimming took 3 bases from V and 8 from J, leaving 14 bases between them. The DNA of the CDR3 is TGCGCCAGCAGCTCAAACACGGAGGGGGGCTACACCTTC. This codes for CASSSNTEGGYTF.

The chain links TRBV7-9 to TRBJ2-5, with D perhaps matching TRBD1 (6 bases). The CDR3 is 15 residues long. Between the trimmed V and J ends, which lost 2 bases and 1 base, there was a span of 11 bases. Germline-derived CDR1 and CDR2 are SEHNR and FQNEAQ (reference sequence). The CDR3 region has the DNA TGTGCCAGCAGCTTACAGACAGGTTTCCAAGAGACCCAGTACTTC. This sequence encodes CASSLQTGFQETQYF.

J is TRBJ1-4 and V is TRBV5-1, with TRBD1 matching 9 bases. The V segment lost 3 bases and the J segment 0 bases; nucleotides outside the gene matches: 3. Germline CDR1 and CDR2: SGHRS and YFSETQ. The CDR3 has 16 amino acids. The CDR3: CASSSGTGPTNEKLFF. CDR3 sequence (DNA): TGCGCCAGCAGCTCCGGGACAGGGCCAACTAATGAAAAACTGTTTTTT.

The sample holds one count of this clone. V and J are TRBV5-6 and TRBJ2-3; 11 bases are shared with TRBD2. Germline V CDR1 and CDR2: SGHDT, YYEEEE. The CDR3 spans 18 residues. V gave up 4 bases and J gave up 2 bases; unmatched junction bases: 12. The CDR3 coding sequence is TGTGCCAGCAGCCCCCCTGGGATTAGCGGGAGGGCCACAGATACGCAGTATTTT. Protein sequence: CASSPPGISGRATDTQYF.

This rearrangement joins TRBV2 to TRBJ2-3, with a weak D call TRBD1 (5 bases). V lost 3 bases, J lost 1 base, and 8 bases lay in between. Germline V gene data show CDR1 as SNHLY and CDR2 as FYNNEI. CDR3 length: 14 amino acids. The CDR3 DNA follows: TGTGCCAGCAGTGACAGCAGGGGCACAGATACGCAGTATTTT. As protein: CASSDSRGTDTQYF.

The chain links TRBV5-6 to TRBJ1-5; tentative D call: TRBD1 (5 bases). Germline lookup yields CDR1 SGHDT and CDR2 YYEEEE. This CDR3 has 13 residues. Between the trimmed V and J ends, which lost 4 bases and 10 bases, there was a span of 15 bases. CDR3 DNA: TGTGCCAGCAGCCCTGGGGGGTTCGGACCCCAGCATTTT. The encoded protein is CASSPGGFGPQHF.

The chain carries TRBV6-1 and TRBJ1-1, with D unclear. Trimming cost V 1 base and J 0 bases, with 6 bases left between them. The CDR3 extends over 14 amino acids. The germline V gene has CDR1 MNHNS and CDR2 SASEGT. For the CDR3, the DNA is TGTGCCAGCAGTGAAGGACACTTGAACACTGAAGCTTTCTTT. Translated: CASSEGHLNTEAFF.

The chain has TRBV7-3 and TRBJ2-5; TRBD1 aligns across 7 bases. Germline V CDR1 and CDR2: SGHTA, FQGTGA. The CDR3 contains 13 residues. Trimming at V came to 5 bases and at J to 2 bases, leaving 2 bases not matched to a gene. The CDR3: CASSLGQQETQYF. The CDR3 DNA follows: TGTGCCAGCAGCCTGGGACAGCAAGAGACCCAGTACTTC.

The rearrangement links TRBV4-1 to TRBJ2-5, with 15 bases lining up with TRBD2. This CDR3 has 16 amino acids. Germline V gene lookup returns CDR1 MGHRA and CDR2 YSYEKL. The V segment lost 1 base and the J segment 4 bases; nucleotides outside the gene matches: 1. The CDR3 reads CASSQGTSGRGETQYF. CDR3 bases: TGCGCCAGCAGCCAAGGGACTAGCGGGAGGGGAGAGACCCAGTACTTC.

The V gene is TRBV2, the J gene TRBJ2-3; possibly TRBD1 for D (5 bases). Germline CDR1 SNHLY, CDR2 FYNNEI. The CDR3 sequence is 15 residues long. Deletions cut 7 bases from V and 2 bases from J, with 16 bases between. This chain's CDR3 is CASTLLDIITDTQYF. CDR3 nucleotide sequence: TGTGCCAGCACCCTGTTGGACATCATCACAGATACGCAGTATTTT.

In this sample, this clone turned up once. This chain joins TRBV28 and TRBJ1-2; 9 bases line up with TRBD1. The CDR3 totals 15 residues. With V trimmed by 6 bases and J by 8 bases, 13 bases remained unmatched. Germline loops: CDR1 MDHEN, CDR2 SYDVKM. The CDR3 coding sequence is TGTGCCAGCAGCCTCTTTCGCGGGACAGGGCCGGGCTACACCTTC. This translates into CASSLFRGTGPGYTF.

The chain carries TRBV19 and TRBJ1-5; D is unclear. The CDR3 covers 13 residues. V lost 6 bases to trimming and J lost 0 bases, with 6 bases between them. Germline V gene sequence: CDR1 LNHDA, CDR2 SQIVND (reference sequence). The CDR3 DNA sequence: TGTGCCAGTAGCCGTAATAGCAATCAGCCCCAGCATTTT. This encodes CASSRNSNQPQHF.

The chain employs TRBV28 and TRBJ1-1; D gene unclear. Between the trimmed V and J ends, which lost 4 bases and 4 bases, there was a span of 19 bases. From germline, CDR1 is MDHEN and CDR2 SYDVKM. The CDR3 spans 16 residues. This chain's CDR3 is CASSYPRRFAATEAFF. CDR3 in DNA: TGTGCCAGCAGTTACCCCCGTAGGTTCGCGGCCACTGAAGCTTTCTTT.

The chain couples TRBV6-5 to TRBJ2-5, with 8 bases that match TRBD1. The trim removed 6 bases at V and 4 bases at J, leaving 10 bases unmatched. Germline lookup yields CDR1 MNHEY and CDR2 SVGAGI. The CDR3 covers 15 residues. CDR3 amino acids: CASSSTGQGRETQYF. DNA of the CDR3: TGTGCCAGCAGCTCCACCGGACAGGGTAGAGAGACCCAGTACTTC.